This TCR beta chain came from a study of T-cell reconstitution after alpha-beta-depleted transplantation in children. V was pared by 5 bases and J by 3 bases, with 10 bases between. Germline loops: CDR1 WNHNN, CDR2 SYGVQD (reference sequence). There are 14 residues in the CDR3. This clonotype was observed many times. Its antigen is not known. Unique molecular identifiers were incorporated into the prepared TCRbeta library. TCRdb processed the PCR reads anew with MiXCR; each CDR3 protein has one entry. The sample shows roughly 500,000 distinct CDR3 sequences, 10% to 13% of them seen only once. General study findings and limits: High day-60 TCRbeta diversity in some patients came from surviving recipient T cells and thymic progenitors. One year after transplant, T-cell counts and diversity came mostly from newly produced T cells. Two months or so post-transplant, alpha-beta T cells reportedly derived from several hundred expanded graft clones.

This clonotype was obtained from a child aged 2-9 years with inherited bone marrow failure, due to receive a stem cell transplant. The sample consisted of PBMCs, taken before TCRalphabeta/CD19-depleted stem cell transplant. The V call is TRBV10-1, the J call TRBJ2-2; D remains ambiguous. This chain's CDR3 is CASSPVDYTGELFF. The CDR3 nucleotides are TGCGCCAGCAGTCCGGTCGACTACACCGGGGAGCTGTTTTTT.